Listed here are 15 T cell receptor beta chains from one sample, sequenced in a study of T cells in Graves' hyperthyroidism and ophthalmopathy. The investigators amplified TCR beta CDR3 regions from RNA transcripts. RT-PCR in the first round (using the HTBI primer set) targeted the TCR CDR3. TCRdb processed the multiplex PCR reads anew with MiXCR; each CDR3 protein has one entry. The data hold approximately 690,000 distinct CDR3 sequences, with approximately 15% observed a single time. Sequencing was carried out using blood. The receptors come from a woman between 50 and 59 years old with Graves' ophthalmopathy.

The chain uses TRBV5-4 and TRBJ2-1, with TRBD2 as a possible D gene (5 bases). Trimming cost V 2 bases and J 0 bases, with 9 bases left between them. Germline V lookup: CDR1 SGHNT, CDR2 YYREEE (reference sequence). There are 15 residues in the CDR3. This chain's CDR3 is CASSLPGFSYNEQFF. CDR3 nucleotide sequence: TGTGCCAGCAGCTTACCGGGATTCTCCTACAATGAGCAGTTCTTC.

The chain employs TRBV7-9 and TRBJ2-4; TRBD2 aligns across 7 bases. Per germline, CDR1 SEHNR and CDR2 FQNEAQ (reference sequence). CDR3 size: 20 residues. V gave up 5 bases and J gave up 1 base; unmatched junction bases: 20. The CDR3 protein is CASSPALVGRGKAAKNIQYF. The CDR3 coding sequence is TGTGCCAGCAGCCCTGCCTTGGTGGGGCGGGGGAAGGCCGCCAAAAACATTCAGTACTTC.

This chain links TRBV12-3 or TRBV12-4 with TRBJ1-3; no definite D call. Trimming shortened V by 5 bases and J by 2 bases, and 10 bases separated the two germline ends. This CDR3 spans 14 amino acids. The CDR3 protein is CASSRHLPGNTIYF. The CDR3 DNA reads as TGTGCCAGCAGTCGACACCTCCCTGGAAACACCATATATTTT.

This clonotype was detected many times. The chain joins TRBV3-1 to TRBJ2-1; D possibly uses TRBD1 or TRBD2 (5 bases each). The CDR3 runs 15 residues. The V and J ends lost 1 base and 5 bases respectively, with 12 bases between them. CDR1 and CDR2 (germline): LGHDT, YNNKEL (reference sequence). The DNA for the CDR3 is TGTGCCAGCAGCCAAGTTGGGGGAGCCGACAATGAGCAGTTCTTC. Translation: CASSQVGGADNEQFF.

This clonotype showed up many times. This chain joins TRBV6-2 or TRBV6-3 and TRBJ2-7; 9 bases match TRBD1. This CDR3 spans 14 amino acids. Trimming cost V 7 bases and J 4 bases; bases outside gene matches: 8. Germline V lookup: CDR1 MNHEY, CDR2 SVGEGT. The DNA for the CDR3 is TGTGCCAGCAACCGACAGGGGGGACCGTACGAGCAGTACTTC. This encodes CASNRQGGPYEQYF.

The sample holds many counts of this clonotype. V and J are TRBV11-3 and TRBJ2-3; perhaps TRBD1 as D (6 bases). This CDR3 spans 18 amino acids. V gave up 5 bases and J gave up 2 bases, with 23 bases separating them. Germline CDR1 SGHNT, CDR2 YENEEA. The CDR3 loop reads CASSPHNSLGGNTDTQYF. The DNA of the CDR3 is TGTGCCAGCAGCCCCCACAACTCACTAGGGGGAAACACAGATACGCAGTATTTT.

This clonotype showed up just once. V gene TRBV29-1 combines with J gene TRBJ1-4, with D maybe TRBD1 (5 bases). Germline loops: CDR1 SQVTM, CDR2 ANQGSEA. Trimming pared 0 bases from V and 6 bases from J, leaving 11 bases between. This CDR3 region has 14 residues. CDR3 sequence: CSVEDGRADEKLFF. The CDR3 nucleotides read TGCAGCGTTGAAGACGGCAGGGCGGATGAAAAACTGTTTTTT. Full variable domain (rest looked up from reference TRBV29-1 and TRBJ1-4): SAVISQKPSRDICQRGTSLTIQCQVDSQVTMMFWYRQQPGQSLTLIATANQGSEATYESGFVIDKFPISRPNLTFSTLTVSNMSPEDSSIYLCSVEDGRADEKLFFGSGTQLSVL.

In this sample, this clonotype turned up a few times. V and J are TRBV5-1 and TRBJ2-1; D may correspond to TRBD1 or TRBD2 (5 bases each). Germline CDR1 reads SGHRS; CDR2 reads YFSETQ. V gave up 7 bases and J gave up 9 bases, with 17 bases separating them. The CDR3 consists of 13 residues. This CDR3 reads CASHLQGEGEQFF. The CDR3 DNA reads as TGCGCCAGCCACCTGCAGGGAGAGGGTGAGCAGTTCTTC. The variable domain in full, with the rest retrieved from reference TRBV5-1 and TRBJ2-1, is KAGVTQTPRYLIKTRGQQVTLSCSPISGHRSVSWYQQTPGQGLQFLFEYFSETQRNKGNFPGRFSGRQFSNSRSEMNVSTLELGDSALYLCASHLQGEGEQFFGPGTRLTVL.

This clonotype came up many times. The rearrangement joins TRBV7-2 to TRBJ2-4; the match to TRBD2 covers 15 bases. Per germline, CDR1 SGHTA and CDR2 FQGNSA. The CDR3 contains 18 residues. Trimming at V came to 2 bases and at J to 0 bases, leaving 2 bases not matched to a gene. CDR3 sequence: CASSLWTSGRVAKNIQYF. Here the CDR3 DNA reads TGTGCCAGCAGCTTATGGACTAGCGGGAGGGTAGCCAAAAACATTCAGTACTTC.

Ten or more counts support this clonotype. The V and J genes are TRBV10-3 and TRBJ2-2; 13 bases match TRBD2. V was clipped by 0 bases and J by 0 bases; unmatched bases: 10. Germline V CDR1 and CDR2: ENHRY, SYGVKD. The CDR3 has 21 amino acids. CDR3 region: CAISESIGTSGTASNTGELFF. In nucleotides, the CDR3 is TGTGCCATCAGTGAGTCGATTGGGACTAGCGGGACCGCATCGAACACCGGGGAGCTGTTTTTT.

This clonotype appeared a few times. V is TRBV7-3 and J is TRBJ2-1, with 8 bases lining up with TRBD2. The CDR3 is made up of 14 amino acids. Looked up from germline, CDR1 is SGHTA and CDR2 is FQGTGA. The ends lost 5 bases at V and 8 bases at J; junction bases unmatched: 8. As DNA, the CDR3 is TGTGCCAGCAGCGTGGGACTAGTTAGTTATGAGCAGTTCTTC. Its translation is CASSVGLVSYEQFF. The variable domain in full, with the rest retrieved from reference TRBV7-3 and TRBJ2-1, is GAGVSQTPSNKVTEKGKYVELRCDPISGHTALYWYRQSLGQGPEFLIYFQGTGAADDSGLPNDRFFAVRPEGSVSTLKIQRTERGDSAVYLCASSVGLVSYEQFFGPGTRLTVL.

This clonotype was detected a few times. The rearrangement links TRBV7-2 to TRBJ1-6; 8 nucleotides agree with TRBD1. The CDR3 consists of 15 residues. The germline V gene encodes CDR1 SGHTA and CDR2 FQGNSA. J was trimmed by 7 bases and V by 5 bases; bases with no gene match: 7. The CDR3 nucleotides are TGTGCCAGCAGCCCACAGGGGGATCGGAATTCACCCCTCCACTTT. Its translation is CASSPQGDRNSPLHF. The full variable domain, its missing parts supplied by reference TRBV7-2 and TRBJ1-6, is GAGVSQSPSNKVTEKGKDVELRCDPISGHTALYWYRQSLGQGLEFLIYFQGNSAPDKSGLPSDRFSAERTGGSVSTLTIQRTQQEDSAVYLCASSPQGDRNSPLHFGNGTRLTVT.

This chain links TRBV6-1 with TRBJ1-4; D possibly corresponds to TRBD1 (5 bases). Germline CDR1 and CDR2: MNHNS and SASEGT. Trimming pared 5 bases from V and 8 bases from J, leaving 15 bases between. This CDR3 spans 14 amino acids. The CDR3 protein is CASSPPGVGEKLFF. The CDR3 DNA reads as TGTGCCAGCAGTCCCCCGGGGGTAGGGGAAAAACTGTTTTTT.

This clonotype was detected ten times or more. The chain joins TRBV6-1 to TRBJ2-7, with D uncertain. V shed 2 bases and J shed 4 bases, with 9 bases lying between them. CDR1 is MNHNS, CDR2 SASEGT, per germline. CDR3 length: 13 residues. The CDR3 coding sequence is TGTGCCAGCAGTGAAATGGTCCCATACGAGCAGTACTTC. Translating gives CASSEMVPYEQYF.

This clonotype was counted ten times or more. V gene TRBV28 combines with J gene TRBJ2-2; no firm D call. CDR1 is MDHEN, CDR2 SYDVKM, per germline. The germline V and J ends were trimmed by 11 bases and 4 bases, with 14 bases remaining between them. CDR3 length: 13 amino acids. The chain's CDR3 is CAARTGVTGELFF. As DNA, the CDR3 is TGTGCCGCCCGCACTGGGGTCACCGGGGAGCTGTTTTTT.